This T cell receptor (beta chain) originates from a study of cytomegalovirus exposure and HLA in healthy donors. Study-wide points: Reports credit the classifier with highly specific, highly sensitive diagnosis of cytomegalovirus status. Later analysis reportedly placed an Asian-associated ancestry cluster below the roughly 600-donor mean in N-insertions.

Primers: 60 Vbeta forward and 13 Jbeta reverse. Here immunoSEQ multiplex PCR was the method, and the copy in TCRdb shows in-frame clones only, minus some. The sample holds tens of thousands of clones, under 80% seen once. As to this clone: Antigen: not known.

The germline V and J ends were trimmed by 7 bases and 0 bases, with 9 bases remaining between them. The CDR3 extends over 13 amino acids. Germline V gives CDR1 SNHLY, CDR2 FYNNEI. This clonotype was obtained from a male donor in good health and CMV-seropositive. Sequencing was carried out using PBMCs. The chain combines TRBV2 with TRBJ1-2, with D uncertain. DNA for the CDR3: TGTGCCAGCACGTGGAGCTCTAACTATGGCTACACCTTC. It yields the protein CASTWSSNYGYTF.